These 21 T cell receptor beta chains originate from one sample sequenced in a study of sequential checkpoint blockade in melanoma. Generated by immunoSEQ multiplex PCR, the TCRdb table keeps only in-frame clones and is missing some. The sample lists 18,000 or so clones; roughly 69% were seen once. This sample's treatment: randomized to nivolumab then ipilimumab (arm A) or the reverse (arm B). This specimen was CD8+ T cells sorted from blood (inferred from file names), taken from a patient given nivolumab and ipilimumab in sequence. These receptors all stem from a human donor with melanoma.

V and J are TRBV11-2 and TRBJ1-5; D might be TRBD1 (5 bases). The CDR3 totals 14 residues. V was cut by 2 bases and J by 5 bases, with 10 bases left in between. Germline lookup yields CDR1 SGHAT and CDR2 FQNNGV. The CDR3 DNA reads TGTGCCAGCAGCTTAACAGGTACCTATCAGCCCCAGCATTTT. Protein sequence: CASSLTGTYQPQHF.

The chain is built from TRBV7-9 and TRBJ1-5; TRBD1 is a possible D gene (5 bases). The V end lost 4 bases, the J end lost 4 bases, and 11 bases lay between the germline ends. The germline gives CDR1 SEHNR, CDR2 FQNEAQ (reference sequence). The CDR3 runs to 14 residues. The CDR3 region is CASSSGGGNQPQHF. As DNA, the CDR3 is TGTGCCAGCAGCTCCGGCGGGGGGAATCAGCCCCAGCATTTT.

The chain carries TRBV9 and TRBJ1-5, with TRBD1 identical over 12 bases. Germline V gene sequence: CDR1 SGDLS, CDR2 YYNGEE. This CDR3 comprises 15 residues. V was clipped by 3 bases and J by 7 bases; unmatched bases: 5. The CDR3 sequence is CASSAGTGGRQPQHF. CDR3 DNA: TGTGCCAGCAGCGCGGGGACAGGGGGCAGGCAGCCCCAGCATTTT.

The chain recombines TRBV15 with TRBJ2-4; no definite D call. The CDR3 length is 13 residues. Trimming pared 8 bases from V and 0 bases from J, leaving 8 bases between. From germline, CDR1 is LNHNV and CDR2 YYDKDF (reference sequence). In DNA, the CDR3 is TGTGCCACCGGTCAGAAAGCCAAAAACATTCAGTACTTC. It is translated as CATGQKAKNIQYF.

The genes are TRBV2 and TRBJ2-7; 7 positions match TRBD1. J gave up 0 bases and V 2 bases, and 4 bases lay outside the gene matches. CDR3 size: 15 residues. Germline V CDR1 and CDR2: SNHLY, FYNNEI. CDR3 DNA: TGTGCCAGCAGTGAATCCACAGGGGTCTCCTACGAGCAGTACTTC. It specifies CASSESTGVSYEQYF.

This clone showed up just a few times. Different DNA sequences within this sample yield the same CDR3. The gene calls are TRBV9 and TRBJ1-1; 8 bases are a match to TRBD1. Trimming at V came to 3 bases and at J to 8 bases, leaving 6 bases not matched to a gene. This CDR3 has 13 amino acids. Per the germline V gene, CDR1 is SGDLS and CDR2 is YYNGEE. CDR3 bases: TGTGCCAGCAGCGAGACCGGGACAGGAGAAGCTTTCTTT. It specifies CASSETGTGEAFF.

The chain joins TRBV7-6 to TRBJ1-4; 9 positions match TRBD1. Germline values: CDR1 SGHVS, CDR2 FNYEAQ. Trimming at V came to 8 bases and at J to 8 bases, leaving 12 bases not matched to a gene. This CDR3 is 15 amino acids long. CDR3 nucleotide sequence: TGTGCCAGCGGACCCTTACAGGGGGCTAGAGAAAAACTGTTTTTT. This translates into CASGPLQGAREKLFF.

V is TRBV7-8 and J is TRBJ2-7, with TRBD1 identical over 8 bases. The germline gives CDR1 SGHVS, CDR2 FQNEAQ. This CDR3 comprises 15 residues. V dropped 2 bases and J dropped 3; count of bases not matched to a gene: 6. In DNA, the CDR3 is TGTGCCAGCAGCTTAATGTGGACAGGGTTCTACGAGCAGTACTTC. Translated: CASSLMWTGFYEQYF.

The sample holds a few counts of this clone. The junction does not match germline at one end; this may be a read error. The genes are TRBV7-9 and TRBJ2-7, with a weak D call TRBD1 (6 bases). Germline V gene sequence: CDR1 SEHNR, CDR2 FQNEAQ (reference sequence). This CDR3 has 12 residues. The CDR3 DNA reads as TGCGCCAGCAGTGACGGGACACACGAGCAGTACTTC. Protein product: CASSDGTHEQYF.

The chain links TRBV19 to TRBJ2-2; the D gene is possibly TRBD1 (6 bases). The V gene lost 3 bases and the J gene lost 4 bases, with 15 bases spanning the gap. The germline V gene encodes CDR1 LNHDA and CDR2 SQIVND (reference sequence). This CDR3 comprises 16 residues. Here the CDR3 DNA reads TGTGCCAGTAGTATTGGGTGGACAGTTTCCACCGGGGAGCTGTTTTTT. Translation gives CASSIGWTVSTGELFF.

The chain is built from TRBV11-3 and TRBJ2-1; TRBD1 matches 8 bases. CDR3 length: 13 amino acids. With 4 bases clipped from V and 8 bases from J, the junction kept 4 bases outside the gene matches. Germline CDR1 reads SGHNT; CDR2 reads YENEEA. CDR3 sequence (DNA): TGTGCCAGCAGCTCGGACAGGGTTTATGAGCAGTTCTTC. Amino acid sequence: CASSSDRVYEQFF.

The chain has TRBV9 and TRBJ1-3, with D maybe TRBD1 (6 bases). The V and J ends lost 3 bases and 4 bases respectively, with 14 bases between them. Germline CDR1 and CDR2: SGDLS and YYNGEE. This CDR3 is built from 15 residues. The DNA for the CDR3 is TGTGCCAGCAGCGGGGCGCCAGGGGCCGGAAACACCATATATTTT. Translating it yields CASSGAPGAGNTIYF. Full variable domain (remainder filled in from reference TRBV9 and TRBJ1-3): DSGVTQTPKHLITATGQRVTLRCSPRSGDLSVYWYQQSLDQGLQFLIQYYNGEERAKGNILERFSAQQFPDLHSELNLSSLELGDSALYFCASSGAPGAGNTIYFGEGSWLTVV.

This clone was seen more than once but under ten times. CDR3 nucleotides: TGTGCCAGCAGTGCTACGGGACAGGGGATGGCGGATGAGACCCAGTACTTC. It specifies CASSATGQGMADETQYF. The chain combines TRBV28 with TRBJ2-5, with TRBD1 matching over 10 bases. Trimming cost V 5 bases and J 5 bases; bases outside gene matches: 14. Per the germline V gene, CDR1 is MDHEN and CDR2 is SYDVKM. CDR3 length equals 17 residues.

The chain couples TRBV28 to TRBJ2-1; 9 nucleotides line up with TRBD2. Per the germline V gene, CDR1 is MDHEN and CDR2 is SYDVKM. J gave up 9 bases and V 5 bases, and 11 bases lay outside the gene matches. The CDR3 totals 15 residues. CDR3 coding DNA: TGTGCCAGCAGTGGGAATAGCGGGAGTTCGTTTGAGCAGTTCTTC. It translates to CASSGNSGSSFEQFF.

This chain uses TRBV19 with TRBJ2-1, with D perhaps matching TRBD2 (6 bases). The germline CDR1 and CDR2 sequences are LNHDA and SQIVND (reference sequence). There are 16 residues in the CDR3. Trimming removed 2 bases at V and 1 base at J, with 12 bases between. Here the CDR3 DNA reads TGTGCCAGTAGTATAAGTGGGACTCAGTCCTACAATGAGCAGTTCTTC. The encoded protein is CASSISGTQSYNEQFF.

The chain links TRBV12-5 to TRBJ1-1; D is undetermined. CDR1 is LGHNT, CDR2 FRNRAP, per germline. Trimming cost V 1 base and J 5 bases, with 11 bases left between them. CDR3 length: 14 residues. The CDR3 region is CASGLGRRGTEAFF. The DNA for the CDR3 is TGTGCTAGTGGTTTGGGCCGGCGAGGTACTGAAGCTTTCTTT.

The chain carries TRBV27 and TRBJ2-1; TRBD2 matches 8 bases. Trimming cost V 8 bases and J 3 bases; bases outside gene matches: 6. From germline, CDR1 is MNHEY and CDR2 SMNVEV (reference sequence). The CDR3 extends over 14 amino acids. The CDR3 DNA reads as TGTGCCAGCGTCCGGGGGGGGAACTACAATGAGCAGTTCTTC. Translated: CASVRGGNYNEQFF.

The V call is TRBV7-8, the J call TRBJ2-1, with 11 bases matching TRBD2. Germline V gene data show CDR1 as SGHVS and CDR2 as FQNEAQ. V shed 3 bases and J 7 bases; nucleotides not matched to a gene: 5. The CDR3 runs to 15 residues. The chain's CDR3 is CASSFGTSGTNEQFF. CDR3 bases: TGTGCCAGCAGCTTCGGGACTAGCGGAACTAATGAGCAGTTCTTC.

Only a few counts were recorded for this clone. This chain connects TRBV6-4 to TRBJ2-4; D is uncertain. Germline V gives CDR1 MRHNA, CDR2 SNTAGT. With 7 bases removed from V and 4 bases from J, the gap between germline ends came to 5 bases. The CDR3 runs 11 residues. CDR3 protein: CASTRKNIQYF. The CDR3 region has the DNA TGTGCCAGCACGCGGAAAAACATTCAGTACTTC.

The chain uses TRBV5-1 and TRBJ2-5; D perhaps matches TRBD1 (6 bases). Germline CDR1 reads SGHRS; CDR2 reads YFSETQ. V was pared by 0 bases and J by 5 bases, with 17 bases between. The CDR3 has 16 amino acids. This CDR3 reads CASSLEADSGGETQYF. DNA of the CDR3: TGCGCCAGCAGCTTGGAAGCGGACAGCGGTGGGGAGACCCAGTACTTC.

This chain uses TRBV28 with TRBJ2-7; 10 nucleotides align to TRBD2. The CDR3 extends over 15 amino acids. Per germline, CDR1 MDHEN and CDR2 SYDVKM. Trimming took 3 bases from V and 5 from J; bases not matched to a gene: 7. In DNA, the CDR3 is TGTGCCAGCAGTTTGGGGGCTAGCGGGAGTGACGAGCAGTACTTC. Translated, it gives CASSLGASGSDEQYF. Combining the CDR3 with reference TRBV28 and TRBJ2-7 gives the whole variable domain DVKVTQSSRYLVKRTGEKVFLECVQDMDHENMFWYRQDPGLGLRLIYFSYDVKMKEKGDIPEGYSVSREKKERFSLILESASTNQTSMYLCASSLGASGSDEQYFGPGTRLTVT.